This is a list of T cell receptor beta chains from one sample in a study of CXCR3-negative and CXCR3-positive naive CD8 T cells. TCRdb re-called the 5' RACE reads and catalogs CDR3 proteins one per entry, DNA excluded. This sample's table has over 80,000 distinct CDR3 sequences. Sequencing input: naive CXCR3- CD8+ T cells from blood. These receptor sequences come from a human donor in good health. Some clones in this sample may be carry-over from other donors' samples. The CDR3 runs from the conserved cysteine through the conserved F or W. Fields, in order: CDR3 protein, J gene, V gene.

CASTPDGNYNEQFF	TRBJ2-1	TRBV5-1
CASSDRTGVTEAFF	TRBJ1-1	TRBV27
CASSLGGAIGNEQFF	TRBJ2-1	TRBV7-6
CASSQSGGRDTQYF	TRBJ2-3	TRBV12-3/TRBV12-4
CASIFPGGENRNEQFF	TRBJ2-1	TRBV7-9
CSASTSRYNEQFF	TRBJ2-1	TRBV20-1
CSVVKGPYEQYF	TRBJ2-7	TRBV29-1
CASSLATGTLYSEANVLTF	TRBJ2-6	TRBV5-6
CSVEVDSRNTYEQYF	TRBJ2-7	TRBV29-1
CASSRQVLGEQYF	TRBJ2-7	TRBV7-9
CASSLGTSGGNRSYNEQFF	TRBJ2-1	TRBV5-1
CASSQVLFYNEQFF	TRBJ2-1	TRBV4-3
CASSQEIGGSPWQQYF	TRBJ2-7	TRBV4-1
CSVPMGGPWTDTQYF	TRBJ2-3	TRBV29-1
CASSPGQGVYEQYF	TRBJ2-7	TRBV18
CAISEPRQGDSEQYF	TRBJ2-7	TRBV10-3
CASSDGQGGETQYF	TRBJ2-5	TRBV25-1
CASSQDNGGGEKLFF	TRBJ1-4	TRBV4-2
CASRDLAGGPPDTQYF	TRBJ2-3	TRBV12-3/TRBV12-4
CASSLHWGSGANVLTF	TRBJ2-6	TRBV7-9
CASSPTGDLKNIQYF	TRBJ2-4	TRBV4-3
CSAGGLAYEQYF	TRBJ2-7	TRBV29-1
CASSASGIGEQYF	TRBJ2-7	TRBV27
CASSLYVGASYEQYF	TRBJ2-7	TRBV28
CASSVETGALSGYTF	TRBJ1-2	TRBV9
CASSQGQTNEKLFF	TRBJ1-4	TRBV14
CASSHATGVGKNIQYF	TRBJ2-4	TRBV14
CASSFSIRRLAGGYEQYF	TRBJ2-7	TRBV12-3/TRBV12-4
CASSLDSVWGSTEAFF	TRBJ1-1	TRBV5-1
CASVSLGTRDVKKEETQYF	TRBJ2-5	TRBV7-9
CSVPNDPSYNEQFF	TRBJ2-1	TRBV29-1
CASSPGLAGGFGEQFF	TRBJ2-1	TRBV7-9
CASSLTDYGDLELFF	TRBJ2-2	TRBV7-3
CASSYSNIEAFF	TRBJ1-1	TRBV12-3/TRBV12-4
CSVDLVGAYEQYF	TRBJ2-7	TRBV29-1
CASSGRVCYNEQFF	TRBJ2-1	TRBV21-1